The next 11 T cell receptor beta chains were all read from a single sample in a study of circulating CD8 cells and anti-PD-1 response in melanoma. Live CD3+CD8+TCRalphabeta+ cells were sorted into four subsets by PD-1 and/or TIGIT. The QIAseq Immune Repertoire TCR panel built the libraries from roughly 15 ng of total RNA. TCRdb reanalysed the reads using MiXCR and keeps one entry per CDR3 protein. The table includes 400 or so distinct CDR3 sequences, approximately 6.7% detected once. The input for sequencing was CD8+ T cells from PBMCs, taken at baseline or after one month of anti-PD-1 therapy (not recorded which). These receptors came from a human donor with melanoma.

Only a few counts were recorded for this clonotype. The chain combines TRBV19 with TRBJ2-3; D remains ambiguous. The ends were cut back, 4 bases at V and 0 bases at J, with 17 bases in the middle. Germline values: CDR1 LNHDA, CDR2 SQIVND (reference sequence). This CDR3 has 17 amino acids. CDR3 sequence (DNA): TGTGCCAGTAGTACCCCGTCGGAAGAGGCTAGCACAGATACGCAGTATTTT. Amino acid sequence: CASSTPSEEASTDTQYF. The complete variable domain, with remaining parts taken from reference TRBV19 and TRBJ2-3, reads DGGITQSPKYLFRKEGQNVTLSCEQNLNHDAMYWYRQDPGQGLRLIYYSQIVNDFQKGDIAEGYSVSREKKESFPLTVTSAQKNPTAFYLCASSTPSEEASTDTQYFGPGTRLTVL.

This clonotype is judged large. The chain recombines TRBV7-3 with TRBJ2-3; D perhaps matches TRBD2 (6 bases). This CDR3 has 15 amino acids. V was shortened by 5 bases and J by 1 base, with 13 bases between the two germline ends. Germline values: CDR1 SGHTA, CDR2 FQGTGA. The CDR3 DNA follows: TGTGCCAGCAGCCGGCTAGCGAAGGGCACAGATACGCAGTATTTT. Amino acid sequence: CASSRLAKGTDTQYF. Full variable domain (outside the CDR3, taken from reference TRBV7-3 and TRBJ2-3): GAGVSQTPSNKVTEKGKYVELRCDPISGHTALYWYRQSLGQGPEFLIYFQGTGAADDSGLPNDRFFAVRPEGSVSTLKIQRTERGDSAVYLCASSRLAKGTDTQYFGPGTRLTVL.

This clonotype appeared a few times. The V and J genes are TRBV14 and TRBJ2-7; 10 bases map to TRBD2. With V trimmed by 4 bases and J by 13 bases, 10 bases remained unmatched. The CDR3 contains 13 residues. The V gene's germline CDR1 is SGHDN and CDR2 FVKESK. Written as DNA, the CDR3 is TGTGCCAGCAGCCCTGGACTAGCGGTAAAAACCTACTTC. Encoded protein: CASSPGLAVKTYF.

Sample share makes this clonotype large. This chain joins TRBV20-1 and TRBJ2-7, with TRBD2 identical over 7 bases. Per germline, CDR1 DFQATT and CDR2 SNEGSKA (reference sequence). J gave up 1 base and V 3 bases, and 6 bases lay outside the gene matches. The CDR3 spans 14 residues. This CDR3 reads CSARRLAESYEQYF. CDR3 in DNA: TGCAGTGCTAGGAGGCTAGCGGAGTCCTACGAGCAGTACTTC.

This clonotype is large in the sample. V is TRBV7-2 and J is TRBJ1-2, with D possibly being TRBD1 (6 bases). The V gene's germline CDR1 is SGHTA and CDR2 FQGNSA. The CDR3 is made up of 15 amino acids. Trimming cost V 5 bases and J 2 bases, with 15 bases left between them. The CDR3 is CASSAGTYDNYGYTF. CDR3 coding DNA: TGTGCCAGCAGCGCCGGGACATATGACAACTATGGCTACACCTTC.

This clonotype qualifies as large (0.1 to 1%). The V and J genes are TRBV5-6 and TRBJ2-1; 7 nucleotides agree with TRBD2. CDR1 and CDR2 (germline): SGHDT, YYEEEE. The CDR3 is made up of 16 amino acids. With V trimmed by 3 bases and J by 0 bases, 6 bases remained unmatched. The CDR3 DNA sequence: TGTGCCAGCAGCTGGGGGACTAAGGGCTCCTACAATGAGCAGTTCTTC. This gives the protein CASSWGTKGSYNEQFF. The variable domain in full, with the rest retrieved from reference TRBV5-6 and TRBJ2-1, is DAGVTQSPTHLIKTRGQQVTLRCSPKSGHDTVSWYQQALGQGPQFIFQYYEEEERQRGNFPDRFSGHQFPNYSSELNVNALLLGDSALYLCASSWGTKGSYNEQFFGPGTRLTVL.

This clonotype is labeled large (0.1 to 1%). One junction end does not reproduce the germline sequence, and a read error may be involved. The rearrangement links TRBV29-1 to TRBJ2-1; TRBD1 might be the D (6 bases). The CDR3 has 14 residues. CDR1 and CDR2 (germline): SQVTM, ANQGSEA. CDR3 nucleotides: TGCAGTGTTGAAGACCAACAGGGTACCAATGAGCAGTTCTTC. Translated, it gives CSVEDQQGTNEQFF.

This clonotype is categorized as medium-sized. The chain is built from TRBV28 and TRBJ2-1; 11 positions agree with TRBD2. The CDR3 is made up of 17 amino acids. Germline values: CDR1 MDHEN, CDR2 SYDVKM. V lost 3 bases, J lost 0 bases, and 4 bases stayed unmatched. This chain's CDR3 is CASSFLLAGGSYNEQFF. In DNA, the CDR3 is TGTGCCAGCAGTTTTCTTCTAGCGGGAGGCTCCTACAATGAGCAGTTCTTC.

This clonotype is termed medium-sized. The CDR3 sequence: CSIRDGLSYEQYF. As DNA, the CDR3 is TGCAGCATCCGGGACGGACTTTCCTACGAGCAGTACTTC. The genes are TRBV29-1 and TRBJ2-7, with D possibly called TRBD1 or TRBD2 (5 bases each). The germline V gene encodes CDR1 SQVTM and CDR2 ANQGSEA. Trimming shortened V by 8 bases and J by 1 base, and 15 bases separated the two germline ends. This CDR3 is 13 amino acids long.

The V and J genes are TRBV28 and TRBJ2-1; 9 bases agree with TRBD2. The CDR3 sequence is 15 residues long. Per the germline V gene, CDR1 is MDHEN and CDR2 is SYDVKM. With 7 bases clipped from V and 7 bases from J, the junction kept 11 bases outside the gene matches. CDR3 region: CASTLDSGSGNEQFF. In nucleotides, the CDR3 is TGTGCCAGCACTTTGGATAGCGGGAGTGGAAATGAGCAGTTCTTC.

Relative to its sample, this clonotype is medium-sized. This chain connects TRBV28 to TRBJ2-7; perhaps TRBD2 as D (6 bases). The V end was cut by 3 bases, the J end by 9 bases, with 9 bases between. The CDR3 has 11 amino acids. The germline V gene encodes CDR1 MDHEN and CDR2 SYDVKM. The CDR3 reads CASSFGGLQYF. The CDR3 nucleotides are TGTGCCAGCAGTTTTGGAGGGTTGCAGTACTTC.